These T cell receptor beta chains were read from a single sample in a study of T cells expressing NK-cell markers. From the 5' RACE reads, TCRdb lists one entry per CDR3 protein and no DNA. The sample has around 100,000 distinct CDR3 sequences; the top ten hold roughly 20%. What was sequenced was blood T cells: a sorted CD56 or NKG2C T cell subset, CD4+ or CD8+ T cells, or bulk PBMC T cells (not recorded which). The receptors were sampled from a woman between 18 and 75 years old in good health. The CDR3 runs from the conserved cysteine through the conserved F or W.

CDR3aa	j_gene	v_gene
CAIRGTAIGGYTF	TRBJ1-2	TRBV10-3
CASSPEAGGVTDTQYF	TRBJ2-3	TRBV9
CASSQMLGQGSYYNEQFF	TRBJ2-1	TRBV14
CASSVVSGGYNEQFF	TRBJ2-1	TRBV9
CASSLDQKNTGELFF	TRBJ2-2	TRBV28
CASSYSTGGYEQYF	TRBJ2-7	TRBV6-5
CASSQEGDSPYEQYF	TRBJ2-7	TRBV4-2
CASRTPGTEAFF	TRBJ1-1	TRBV10-2
CSAKGDRENEKLFF	TRBJ1-4	TRBV20-1
CASSPAGEWTEAFF	TRBJ1-1	TRBV18